This TCR beta chain was recorded in a study of T cell clonotyping in hematopoietic cell transplantation. Here immunoSEQ multiplex PCR was the method, and the copy in TCRdb shows in-frame clones only, minus some. The profile shows 5,500 to 6,500 clones, 95% to 98% of them singletons. Sample time point: recipient sample about 28 days before transplant, after cytoreduction. CDR1 is SGHAT, CDR2 FQNNGV, per germline. The CDR3 length is 16 residues. Trimming shortened V by 1 base and J by 7 bases, and 20 bases separated the two germline ends. The sample here was peripheral blood mononuclear cells, taken before stem cell transplant. This receptor was obtained from a man in his 70s with acute myeloid leukemia. Some clones in this sample may be carry-over from other donors' samples. This chain connects TRBV11-2 to TRBJ2-7, with a possible D match to TRBD1 (9 bases). CDR3 region: CASSLASTGGLGEQYF. CDR3 sequence (DNA): TGTGCCAGCAGCTTAGCCTCGACAGGGGGACTAGGAGAGCAGTACTTC.